This TCR beta chain was recorded in a study of T cell repertoires in ileal Crohn's disease. This CDR3 region has 12 residues. Germline assignment: CDR1 GTSNPN and CDR2 SVGIG (reference sequence). V dropped 5 bases and J dropped 5 bases, with 13 bases sitting between them. Sequenced by immunoSEQ multiplex PCR; TCRdb stores in-frame clones only, minus some. The sample lists roughly 13,000 clones, around 79% seen once, with 4% to 5% in the top ten. Input material: ileal tissue. This rearrangement joins TRBV30 to TRBJ2-7; D possibly corresponds to TRBD1 (5 bases). The receptor was derived from an adult with Crohn's disease. The CDR3 here is CAWHGHGHEQYF. CDR3 sequence (DNA): TGTGCCTGGCATGGACATGGCCACGAGCAGTACTTC.